Below are 30 T cell receptor beta chains sequenced from a single sample in a study of T cell responses to AZD1222 COVID-19 vaccine. Assay: immunoSEQ multiplex PCR; the TCRdb copy retains only in-frame clones and omits some. The repertoire holds fewer than 30,000 clones, with approximately 78% as singletons. Specimen: peripheral blood, collected on day 0 of AZD1222 vaccination. These receptor sequences come from an adult in good health.

This clone was seen just once. The rearrangement joins TRBV7-8 to TRBJ2-2, with 9 bases aligning to TRBD2. CDR1 and CDR2 from the germline V gene are SGHVS and FQNEAQ. V lost 8 bases, J lost 7 bases, and 8 bases stayed unmatched. The CDR3 extends over 14 amino acids. The CDR3, as DNA: TGTGCCAGCGGTGGGCTAGCGGGAAACGGGGAGCTGTTTTTT. Its protein is CASGGLAGNGELFF.

The genes are TRBV3-1 (or the pseudogene TRBV3-2) and TRBJ2-7; 7 bases match TRBD2. The CDR3 is made up of 15 amino acids. The trim removed 7 bases at V and 2 bases at J, leaving 11 bases unmatched. Germline loops: CDR1 LGHDT, CDR2 YNNKEL (reference sequence). The DNA of the CDR3 is TGTGCCAGCACCTTGGGGCTAGCGGTTACCTACGAGCAGTACTTC. It encodes CASTLGLAVTYEQYF.

J is TRBJ2-7 and V is TRBV6-2 or TRBV6-3; unclear D gene. Germline lookup yields CDR1 MNHEY and CDR2 SVGEGT. The ends were cut back, 2 bases at V and 2 bases at J, with 16 bases in the middle. There are 16 residues in the CDR3. The CDR3 coding sequence is TGTGCCAGCAGTTACGCCAGTGGGAAGTCAACCTACGAGCAGTACGTC. It translates to CASSYASGKSTYEQYV.

The chain joins TRBV6-5 to TRBJ2-2, with TRBD2 as a possible D gene (6 bases). V was clipped by 8 bases and J by 5 bases, with 12 bases between them. Germline V gene lookup returns CDR1 MNHEY and CDR2 SVGAGI. The CDR3 has 13 amino acids. As DNA, the CDR3 is TGTGCCAGCCGACTAGACGTGACCGGGGAGCTGTTTTTT. It specifies CASRLDVTGELFF.

The V call is TRBV6-6, the J call TRBJ1-1, with TRBD1 identical over 7 bases. J lost 0 bases, V lost 5 bases, and 12 bases had no gene match. CDR3 length: 17 residues. Germline V gives CDR1 MNHNY, CDR2 SVGAGI (reference sequence). The CDR3 nucleotides are TGTGCCAGCAGTCCTACCGGGACAGTCGGATTGAACACTGAAGCTTTCTTT. Its protein product is CASSPTGTVGLNTEAFF.

The table lists this clone with a count of one. The chain carries TRBV19 and TRBJ1-2; D uncertain. The length of the CDR3 is 14 residues. Germline assignment: CDR1 LNHDA and CDR2 SQIVND (reference sequence). Between the trimmed V and J ends, which lost 10 bases and 7 bases, there was a span of 22 bases. CDR3 amino acids: CATQNEISIGGYTF. In nucleotides, the CDR3 is TGTGCCACTCAAAATGAGATTTCCATCGGTGGCTACACCTTC.

This clone was counted a single time. The gene calls are TRBV9 and TRBJ2-1; 14 nucleotides match TRBD2. Germline V gene lookup returns CDR1 SGDLS and CDR2 YYNGEE. V lost 2 bases, J lost 8 bases, and 6 bases stayed unmatched. The CDR3 has 16 residues. CDR3 protein: CASSVGLAGGLDEQFF. The CDR3 bases are TGTGCCAGCAGCGTCGGACTAGCGGGAGGTTTAGATGAGCAGTTCTTC.

The V gene is TRBV19, the J gene TRBJ1-2, with TRBD1 as a possible D gene (6 bases). The CDR3 loop spans 16 amino acids. In germline, CDR1 is LNHDA, CDR2 SQIVND (reference sequence). The V end lost 7 bases, the J end lost 0 bases, and 18 bases lay between the germline ends. The CDR3 protein is CASNPGHPVSNYGYTF. The CDR3 DNA reads as TGTGCCAGTAATCCGGGACATCCAGTTTCTAACTATGGCTACACCTTC.

This clone was seen a handful of times. The J gene is TRBJ2-5, the V gene TRBV4-2; no firm D call. Trimming stripped 1 base from V and 4 bases from J, with 16 bases between. There are 16 residues in the CDR3. Germline loops: CDR1 LGHNA, CDR2 YNFKEQ. The CDR3 protein is CASSQAEDLGSETQYF. CDR3 nucleotides: TGTGCCAGCAGCCAAGCCGAGGACCTCGGGTCAGAGACCCAGTACTTC.

The V and J genes are TRBV27 and TRBJ2-7; 7 positions match TRBD2. The V and J ends lost 6 bases and 5 bases, in that order; junction bases with no gene match: 13. CDR3 length: 15 residues. Per the germline V gene, CDR1 is MNHEY and CDR2 is SMNVEV (reference sequence). CDR3 DNA: TGTGCCAGCAGCTTAACCGGGACTGGGACTAACGAGCAGTACTTC. Translation gives CASSLTGTGTNEQYF.

The rearrangement uses TRBV18 and TRBJ2-1; 12 nucleotides match TRBD2. V lost 3 bases to trimming and J lost 6 bases; unmatched junction nucleotides: 6. Germline-derived CDR1 and CDR2 are KGHSH and LQKENI. The CDR3 length is 16 residues. CDR3 protein: CASSPSRTSGANEQFF. The CDR3 bases are TGTGCCAGCTCACCTTCCCGGACTAGCGGGGCCAATGAGCAGTTCTTC.

The genes are TRBV12-3 or TRBV12-4 and TRBJ2-1, with D unclear. This CDR3 comprises 12 residues. Trimming removed 5 bases at V and 7 bases at J, with 9 bases between. The CDR3 sequence: CASSVQRNEQFF. CDR3 coding DNA: TGTGCCAGCAGTGTACAGAGGAATGAGCAGTTCTTC.

The gene calls are TRBV5-1 and TRBJ2-1; 9 bases align to TRBD2. V shed 4 bases, J shed 7 bases, and the junction held 15 bases outside the gene matches. Germline V gene sequence: CDR1 SGHRS, CDR2 YFSETQ. The CDR3 runs to 17 residues. In DNA, the CDR3 is TGCGCCAGCAGCGTAGGCGGGGGGGCCGGTGTACAAAATGAGCAGTTCTTC. Protein: CASSVGGGAGVQNEQFF. Full variable domain (rest looked up from reference TRBV5-1 and TRBJ2-1): KAGVTQTPRYLIKTRGQQVTLSCSPISGHRSVSWYQQTPGQGLQFLFEYFSETQRNKGNFPGRFSGRQFSNSRSEMNVSTLELGDSALYLCASSVGGGAGVQNEQFFGPGTRLTVL.

The genes are TRBV5-8 and TRBJ1-5; a possible D gene is TRBD1 (6 bases). V shed 5 bases and J shed 5 bases, with 11 bases lying between them. This CDR3 is built from 13 residues. CDR1 SGHTS and CDR2 YDEGEE come from the germline V gene. In DNA form, the CDR3 reads TGTGCCAGCAGAATTGCAGGGGATCAGCCCCAGCATTTT. It is translated as CASRIAGDQPQHF. Looking up the rest from reference TRBV5-8 and TRBJ1-5 gives the full variable domain: EAGVTQSPTHLIKTRGQQATLRCSPISGHTSVYWYQQALGLGLQFLLWYDEGEERNRGNFPPRFSGRQFPNYSSELNVNALELEDSALYLCASRIAGDQPQHFGDGTRLSIL.

The chain carries TRBV13 and TRBJ2-1, with 10 bases matching TRBD2. Germline lookup yields CDR1 PRHDT and CDR2 FYEKMQ (reference sequence). With V trimmed by 5 bases and J by 2 bases, 9 bases remained unmatched. The CDR3 contains 17 residues. The CDR3: CASSQTRTSGTYNEQFF. DNA for the CDR3: TGTGCCAGCAGCCAAACTCGGACTAGCGGAACCTACAATGAGCAGTTCTTC.

This clone was observed once. V usage is TRBV11-2 and J usage is TRBJ2-5, with 9 positions matching TRBD2. CDR1 is SGHAT, CDR2 FQNNGV, per germline. J was trimmed by 5 bases and V by 5 bases; bases with no gene match: 12. CDR3 length: 16 amino acids. In nucleotides, the CDR3 is TGTGCCAGCAGCGCAATAATAGCGGGGGCCCGGGAGACCCAGTACTTC. As protein: CASSAIIAGARETQYF.

V usage is TRBV2 and J usage is TRBJ2-1; 9 bases match TRBD2. From germline, CDR1 is SNHLY and CDR2 FYNNEI. This CDR3 is 16 amino acids long. V shed 2 bases, J shed 7 bases, and the junction held 9 bases outside the gene matches. The CDR3 region has the DNA TGTGCCAGCAGTGAAAGATTGGTAGCGGGAGAAAATGAGCAGTTCTTC. It encodes CASSERLVAGENEQFF.

This sequence joins TRBV4-1 and TRBJ2-7, with a weak D call TRBD2 (7 bases). The V end lost 1 base, the J end lost 4 bases, and 14 bases lay between the germline ends. Germline CDR1 MGHRA, CDR2 YSYEKL. This CDR3 has 15 amino acids. The CDR3 DNA is TGCGCCAGCAGCCAAGTTCGAGGGGGGGATTACGAGCAGTACTTC. It codes for CASSQVRGGDYEQYF.

The chain joins TRBV19 to TRBJ2-7, with D perhaps matching TRBD1 (5 bases). Trimming pared 1 base from V and 2 bases from J, leaving 9 bases between. Germline V lookup: CDR1 LNHDA, CDR2 SQIVND (reference sequence). This CDR3 spans 14 amino acids. CDR3 loop: CASSIGQDTYEQYF. As DNA, the CDR3 is TGTGCCAGTAGTATAGGCCAGGACACCTACGAGCAGTACTTC. Drawing the rest from reference TRBV19 and TRBJ2-7, the complete variable domain is DGGITQSPKYLFRKEGQNVTLSCEQNLNHDAMYWYRQDPGQGLRLIYYSQIVNDFQKGDIAEGYSVSREKKESFPLTVTSAQKNPTAFYLCASSIGQDTYEQYFGPGTRLTVT.

V and J are TRBV4-1 and TRBJ2-7; D gene unclear. CDR3 size: 14 residues. The germline gives CDR1 MGHRA, CDR2 YSYEKL. Trimming removed 0 bases at V and 10 bases at J, with 16 bases between. CDR3 protein: CASSQERRSTPQYF. The DNA for the CDR3 is TGCGCCAGCAGCCAAGAGAGGCGGTCTACGCCCCAGTACTTC.

Only one count was recorded for this clone. The rearrangement links TRBV4-3 to TRBJ2-2; D is unclear. V was cut by 0 bases and J by 4 bases, with 3 bases left in between. In germline, CDR1 is LGHNA, CDR2 YSLEER. This CDR3 has 13 amino acids. The CDR3 DNA sequence: TGCGCCAGCAGCCAAGACCCCACCGGGGAGCTGTTTTTT. Translated: CASSQDPTGELFF.

This chain connects TRBV14 to TRBJ1-2; D is uncertain. The CDR3 runs to 12 residues. V was trimmed by 1 base and J by 4 bases, leaving 4 bases between them. Per germline, CDR1 SGHDN and CDR2 FVKESK. The CDR3 DNA follows: TGTGCCAGCAGCCAAGTATCCTATGGCTACACCTTC. The encoded protein is CASSQVSYGYTF.

The chain links TRBV11-3 to TRBJ1-4; no reliable D call. CDR1 and CDR2 (germline): SGHNT, YENEEA. The CDR3 loop spans 15 amino acids. Between the trimmed V and J ends, which lost 1 base and 9 bases, there was a span of 15 bases. The CDR3 DNA reads as TGTGCCAGCAGCTTAGGGCGTCGGGATCCTAAAAAACTGTTTTTT. This encodes CASSLGRRDPKKLFF.

The rearrangement uses TRBV11-2 and TRBJ2-1; D may match TRBD1 or TRBD2 (5 bases each). V lost 8 bases, J lost 7 bases, and 12 bases lay in between. Germline V gene data show CDR1 as SGHAT and CDR2 as FQNNGV. The CDR3 consists of 12 residues. CDR3 sequence reads: CASYGTGNEQFF. The CDR3 DNA reads as TGTGCCAGCTACGGGACGGGGAATGAGCAGTTCTTC.

This chain connects TRBV10-1 to TRBJ2-1, with D unresolved. This CDR3 has 15 residues. The V end lost 4 bases, the J end lost 0 bases, and 10 bases lay between the germline ends. Germline assignment: CDR1 WNHNN and CDR2 SYGVQD (reference sequence). DNA for the CDR3: TGCGCCAGCAGTGGTTGGGGAAGCTCCTACAATGAGCAGTTCTTC. Its translation is CASSGWGSSYNEQFF.

This clone was found once. The chain is built from TRBV12-3 or TRBV12-4 and TRBJ2-1; D is ambiguous. This CDR3 is 10 amino acids long. V was pared by 6 bases and J by 4 bases, with 1 base between. CDR3 loop: CASRYNEQFF. The CDR3 DNA sequence: TGTGCCAGCAGATACAATGAGCAGTTCTTC.

This chain links TRBV24-1 with TRBJ1-2; D remains ambiguous. The CDR3 consists of 13 residues. Germline CDR1 reads KGHDR; CDR2 reads SFDVKD. With 6 bases removed from V and 2 bases from J, the gap between germline ends came to 9 bases. The CDR3 DNA reads as TGTGCCACCAGTATCGGGTTGAACTATGGCTACACCTTC. Translated, it gives CATSIGLNYGYTF.

This chain connects TRBV7-2 to TRBJ1-5; D is perhaps TRBD1 (6 bases). V lost 1 base and J lost 1, with 14 bases in between. This CDR3 is 17 amino acids long. Germline CDR1 SGHTA, CDR2 FQGNSA. This CDR3 reads CASSLGMRGGSNQPQHF. CDR3 DNA sequence: TGTGCCAGCAGCTTAGGAATGAGGGGGGGGAGCAATCAGCCCCAGCATTTT. The variable domain in full, with the rest retrieved from reference TRBV7-2 and TRBJ1-5, is GAGVSQSPSNKVTEKGKDVELRCDPISGHTALYWYRQSLGQGLEFLIYFQGNSAPDKSGLPSDRFSAERTGGSVSTLTIQRTQQEDSAVYLCASSLGMRGGSNQPQHFGDGTRLSIL.

This chain uses TRBV7-9 with TRBJ2-1; 14 positions match TRBD2. CDR1 SEHNR and CDR2 FQNEAQ come from the germline V gene (reference sequence). V trimming: 4 bases; J trimming: 5 bases; junction bases outside the gene matches: 4. This CDR3 is 16 amino acids long. The CDR3 DNA reads as TGTGCCAGCAGCTACGAGACTAGCGGGAGGGACAATGAGCAGTTCTTC. Its translation: CASSYETSGRDNEQFF.

The count of this clone is one. This sequence joins TRBV19 and TRBJ1-3; D is ambiguous. Germline V gene sequence: CDR1 LNHDA, CDR2 SQIVND (reference sequence). The CDR3 totals 14 residues. Deletions cut 5 bases from V and 0 bases from J, with 8 bases between. The CDR3 nucleotides are TGTGCCAGTAGTCTCGCGGCCTCTGGAAACACCATATATTTT. Its protein product is CASSLAASGNTIYF.